The source of this T cell receptor beta chain is a study of shared T cell receptors in the human thymus. Produced via immunoSEQ multiplex PCR; TCRdb's table is partial and in-frame only. This table has hundreds of thousands of clones, 88% appearing once. Trimming shortened V by 2 bases and J by 0 bases, and 8 bases separated the two germline ends. Looked up from germline, CDR1 is MDHEN and CDR2 is SYDVKM. The CDR3 contains 15 residues. The same data also went into a second study, on human thymus T cells. That publication notes: Obtained as resections during corrective heart surgery, the thymus tissue was then studied. Thymic and blood repertoires appeared to carry a bias in their V and J gene usage. Related studies noted strongly shared thymic repertoires across unrelated people.

This TCR derives from a boy under three years old with a congenital heart defect. This chain links TRBV28 with TRBJ1-3, with D unresolved. The sequenced material came from thymocytes. CDR3 coding DNA: TGTGCCAGCAGTTTAGATGGCAGCTCTGGAAACACCATATATTTT. Its translation: CASSLDGSSGNTIYF.